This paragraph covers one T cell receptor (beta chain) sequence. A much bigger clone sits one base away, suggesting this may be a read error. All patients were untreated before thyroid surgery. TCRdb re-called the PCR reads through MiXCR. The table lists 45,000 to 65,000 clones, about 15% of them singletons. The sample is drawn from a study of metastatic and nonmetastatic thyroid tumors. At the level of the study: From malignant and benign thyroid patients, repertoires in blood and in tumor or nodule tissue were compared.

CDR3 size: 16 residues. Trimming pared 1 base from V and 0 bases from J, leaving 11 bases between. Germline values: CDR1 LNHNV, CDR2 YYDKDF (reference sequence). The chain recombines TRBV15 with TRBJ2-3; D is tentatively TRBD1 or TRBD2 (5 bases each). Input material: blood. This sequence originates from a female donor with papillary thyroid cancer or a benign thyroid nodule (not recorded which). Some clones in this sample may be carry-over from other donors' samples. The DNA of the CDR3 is TGTGCCACCAGCAGAGGGGACGTCCTTAGCACAGATACGCAGTATTTT. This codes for CATSRGDVLSTDTQYF. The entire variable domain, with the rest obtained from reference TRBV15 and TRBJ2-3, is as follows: DAMVIQNPRYQVTQFGKPVTLSCSQTLNHNVMYWYQQKSSQAPKLLFHYYDKDFNNEADTPDNFQSRRPNTSFCFLDIRSPGLGDTAMYLCATSRGDVLSTDTQYFGPGTRLTVL.